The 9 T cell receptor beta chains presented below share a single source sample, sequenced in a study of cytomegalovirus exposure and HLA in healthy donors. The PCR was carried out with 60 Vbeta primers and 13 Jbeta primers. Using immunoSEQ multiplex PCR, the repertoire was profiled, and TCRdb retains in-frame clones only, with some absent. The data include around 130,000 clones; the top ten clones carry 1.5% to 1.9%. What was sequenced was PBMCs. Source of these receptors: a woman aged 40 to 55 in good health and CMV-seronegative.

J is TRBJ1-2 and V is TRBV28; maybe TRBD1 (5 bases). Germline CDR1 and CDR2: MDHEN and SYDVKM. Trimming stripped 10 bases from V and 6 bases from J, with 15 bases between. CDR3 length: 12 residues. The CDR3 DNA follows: TGTGCCATCAAGTTGTTAGGGGATGGCTACACCTTC. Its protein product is CAIKLLGDGYTF.

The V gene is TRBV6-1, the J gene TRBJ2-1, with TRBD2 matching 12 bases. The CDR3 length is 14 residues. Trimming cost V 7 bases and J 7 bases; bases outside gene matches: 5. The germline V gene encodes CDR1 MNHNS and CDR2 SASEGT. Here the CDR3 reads CASITSGGPNEQFF. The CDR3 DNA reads TGTGCCAGCATTACTAGCGGGGGGCCGAATGAGCAGTTCTTC.

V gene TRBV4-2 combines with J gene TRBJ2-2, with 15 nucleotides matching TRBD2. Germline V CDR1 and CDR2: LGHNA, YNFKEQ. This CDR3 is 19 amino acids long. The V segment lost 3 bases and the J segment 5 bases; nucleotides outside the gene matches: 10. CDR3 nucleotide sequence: TGTGCCAGCAGCCATCCAAGGGGACTAGCGGGGGGAGGGACCGGGGAGCTGTTTTTT. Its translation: CASSHPRGLAGGGTGELFF.

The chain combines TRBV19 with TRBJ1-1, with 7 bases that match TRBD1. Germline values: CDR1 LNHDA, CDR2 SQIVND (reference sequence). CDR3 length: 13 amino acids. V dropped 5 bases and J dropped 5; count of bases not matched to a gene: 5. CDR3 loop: CASSGQERTEAFF. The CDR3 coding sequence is TGTGCCAGTAGTGGACAGGAAAGAACTGAAGCTTTCTTT.

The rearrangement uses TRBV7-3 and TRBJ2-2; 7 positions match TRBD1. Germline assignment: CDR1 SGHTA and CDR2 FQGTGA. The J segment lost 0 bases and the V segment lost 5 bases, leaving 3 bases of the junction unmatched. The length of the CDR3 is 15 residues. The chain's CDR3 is CASSRQGANTGELFF. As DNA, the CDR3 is TGTGCCAGCAGCAGGCAGGGGGCGAACACCGGGGAGCTGTTTTTT.

The CDR3: CASSLDLGAHTSTNEKLFF. The DNA for the CDR3 is TGTGCCAGCAGCTTAGACCTAGGGGCCCACACCTCAACTAATGAAAAACTGTTTTTT. This chain connects TRBV7-9 to TRBJ1-4; D may be TRBD1 (5 bases). CDR3 size: 19 residues. In germline, CDR1 is SEHNR, CDR2 FQNEAQ (reference sequence). Trimming removed 1 base at V and 0 bases at J, with 18 bases between.

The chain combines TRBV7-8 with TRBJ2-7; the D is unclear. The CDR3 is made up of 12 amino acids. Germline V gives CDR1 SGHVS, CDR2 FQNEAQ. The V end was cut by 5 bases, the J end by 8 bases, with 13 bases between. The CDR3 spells CASSPAAVQQYF. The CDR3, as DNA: TGTGCCAGCAGCCCTGCGGCCGTCCAGCAGTACTTC.

The CDR3 DNA sequence: TGTGCCAGCAGCGTGGGACAGGGGGCGGGCACCGGGGAGCTGTTTTTT. Protein sequence: CASSVGQGAGTGELFF. V gene TRBV9 combines with J gene TRBJ2-2; 12 nucleotides line up with TRBD1. J gave up 4 bases and V 2 bases, and 3 bases lay outside the gene matches. The germline V gene encodes CDR1 SGDLS and CDR2 YYNGEE. This CDR3 region has 16 residues.

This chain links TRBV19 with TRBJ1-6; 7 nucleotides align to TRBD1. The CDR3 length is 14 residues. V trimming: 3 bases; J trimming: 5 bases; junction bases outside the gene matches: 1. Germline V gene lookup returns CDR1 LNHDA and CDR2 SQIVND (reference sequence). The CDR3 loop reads CASSIGQDNSPLHF. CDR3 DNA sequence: TGTGCCAGTAGTATCGGACAGGATAATTCACCCCTCCACTTT. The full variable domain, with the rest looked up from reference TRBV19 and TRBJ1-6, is DGGITQSPKYLFRKEGQNVTLSCEQNLNHDAMYWYRQDPGQGLRLIYYSQIVNDFQKGDIAEGYSVSREKKESFPLTVTSAQKNPTAFYLCASSIGQDNSPLHFGNGTRLTVT.